This TCR beta chain is drawn from a study of blood T cell repertoires in COVID-19. Across the study: Material from acute and convalescent COVID-19 was sourced from the United States, Italy and Spain. PBMCs, B-cell-depleted T cells, or T cells provided the cDNA or gDNA that made up the material.

Those enrolled in Seattle joined during active infection and were followed longitudinally afterward. Source study methods: By means of reference gene primer amplification, nucleated cell counts were estimated. Measured with immunoSEQ multiplex PCR; TCRdb has only the in-frame clones, and not every one. V and J calls and clone size follow that table, whereas D and trimming were derived from the DNA. The table lists 250,000 or so clones, 90% of them singletons. This CDR3 has 15 amino acids. Germline trimming cut 1 base from V and 5 bases from J; bases unmatched to any gene: 2. The germline CDR1 and CDR2 sequences are LNHDA and SQIVND (reference sequence).

Source material: peripheral blood. The chain links TRBV19 to TRBJ1-4; 9 bases align to TRBD1. The sequence was obtained from a woman aged 60-70 years with COVID-19, enrolled during active disease. CDR3 sequence reads: CASSIADRGNEKLFF. CDR3 DNA sequence: TGTGCCAGTAGTATAGCGGACAGGGGAAATGAAAAACTGTTTTTT.